A selection of T cell receptor beta chains follows, all from one sample in a study of control samples from healthy donors and cancer patients. TCRdb's copy holds only in-frame clones and misses some; the assay was immunoSEQ multiplex PCR. The sample has under 200,000 clones, over 90% seen once; the top ten hold about 0.94%. The sequencing input was blood. The receptors originated from a woman younger than 45 in good health. Each CDR3 is given with its conserved first and last residue. The order of the fields is clone size, D gene, V gene, J gene, CDR3 protein, CDR3 DNA. D genes are given only for firm matches. Some rows mark clone size as missing; the rest say once, few, many or name a class of expanded clone.

>-|TRBD2|TRBV5-1|TRBJ2-4
CASRSLAGAKNIQYF
TGCGCCAGCAGATCCCTAGCGGGAGCCAAAAACATTCAGTACTTC
>-|TRBD2|TRBV10-3|TRBJ2-1
CAISESTGGSYNEQFF
TGTGCCATCAGTGAATCGACGGGAGGGTCCTACAATGAGCAGTTCTTC
>-|-|TRBV28|TRBJ1-2
CASSSGGVTSYGYTF
TGTGCCAGCAGTTCCGGGGGGGTCACTTCGTATGGCTACACCTTC
>-|-|TRBV29-1|TRBJ2-1
CSVAGQAPGNEQFF
TGCAGCGTTGCGGGGCAGGCTCCTGGGAATGAGCAGTTCTTC
>-|-|TRBV4-1|TRBJ1-1
CASSQDRGVTEAFF
TGCGCCAGCAGCCAAGATAGGGGGGTCACTGAAGCTTTCTTT
>-|TRBD1|TRBV11-1|TRBJ2-7
CASSPRTGFVGEQYF
TGTGCCAGCAGCCCTCGGACAGGGTTCGTTGGGGAGCAGTACTTC
>-|-|TRBV19|TRBJ2-7
CASSRQVGTYEQYF
TGTGCCAGTAGTAGACAGGTTGGAACCTACGAGCAGTACTTC
>-|TRBD1|TRBV30|TRBJ1-5
CAWSKQGTYNQPQHF
TGTGCCTGGAGCAAACAGGGGACGTACAATCAGCCCCAGCATTTT
>-|TRBD1|TRBV4-1|TRBJ1-3
CASSEQGYGNTIYF
TGCGCCAGCAGCGAACAGGGGTACGGAAACACCATATATTTT
>-|-|TRBV7-2|TRBJ2-7
CASSWRGQREQYF
TGTGCCAGCAGCTGGAGGGGCCAGCGCGAGCAGTACTTC
>-|-|TRBV12-3/TRBV12-4|TRBJ2-1
CASSYEGAEQFF
TGTGCCAGCAGTTACGAGGGAGCTGAGCAGTTCTTC
>-|-|TRBV24-1|TRBJ1-2
CATMAGAGGYTF
TGTGCCACCATGGCAGGGGCTGGGGGCTACACCTTC
>few|-|TRBV6-4|TRBJ2-1
CASSDSQYNEQFF
TGTGCCAGCAGTGACTCACAATACAATGAGCAGTTCTTC
>-|-|TRBV20-1|TRBJ2-7
CSASPNFSYEQYF
TGCAGTGCTAGTCCCAACTTCTCCTACGAGCAGTACTTC
>once|TRBD1|TRBV7-8|TRBJ2-3
CASREIRFIRQGLRVTDTQYF
TGTGCCAGCAGAGAAATAAGGTTCATCCGACAGGGTTTAAGGGTCACAGATACGCAGTATTTT
>once|-|TRBV2|TRBJ1-1
CASKRGGQDTEAFF
TGTGCCAGCAAGAGAGGGGGGCAGGACACTGAAGCTTTCTTT
>-|TRBD2|TRBV28|TRBJ2-1
CASSLLTSGRANGKFF
TGTGCCAGCAGTTTATTGACTAGCGGGAGGGCCAATGGAAAGTTCTTC
>-|-|TRBV5-6|TRBJ2-7
CASSLGQGYYEQYF
TGTGCCAGCAGCTTGGGCCAGGGTTATTACGAGCAGTACTTC
>-|-|TRBV5-1|TRBJ1-6
CASSLARNSPLHF
TGCGCCAGCAGCTTGGCCAGAAATTCACCCCTCCACTTT
>-|-|TRBV6-2/TRBV6-3|TRBJ1-2
CASSYTGSAYGYTF
TGTGCCAGCAGTTACACCGGGTCGGCCTATGGCTACACCTTC
>-|-|TRBV19|TRBJ1-2
CASSIVTAGGGYTF
TGTGCCAGTAGTATAGTCACGGCCGGAGGGGGCTACACCTTC
>-|-|TRBV30|TRBJ1-4
CAWSGGADNEKLFF
TGTGCCTGGAGTGGAGGGGCTGACAATGAAAAACTGTTTTTT
>-|TRBD1|TRBV5-1|TRBJ1-3
CASSLGTGGNTIYF
TGCGCCAGCAGCTTAGGGACAGGCGGAAACACCATATATTTT
>-|TRBD1|TRBV6-2/TRBV6-3|TRBJ1-5
CASSKRQGFQPQHF
TGTGCCAGCAGTAAGAGACAGGGGTTTCAGCCCCAGCATTTT
>-|TRBD1|TRBV19|TRBJ1-2
CASHSTGEDYGYTF
TGTGCCAGTCACTCGACAGGGGAAGACTATGGCTACACCTTC
>-|-|TRBV6-5|TRBJ1-4
CASSYRGTHNEKLFF
TGTGCCAGCAGTTATCGGGGAACCCACAATGAAAAACTGTTTTTT
>-|-|TRBV19|TRBJ2-3
CASRQRGGVDTQYF
TGTGCCAGTAGACAACGGGGAGGAGTAGATACGCAGTATTTT
>-|TRBD1|TRBV23-1|TRBJ2-4
CASSHQDRGGGNIQYF
TGCGCCAGCAGTCACCAGGACAGGGGGGGCGGAAACATTCAGTACTTC
>-|-|TRBV21-1|TRBJ2-1
CASSKCGRFTGVGSRPPNEQFF
TGTGCCAGCAGCAAATGCGGCCGTTTTACAGGCGTCGGTAGTCGGCCGCCCAATGAGCAGTTCTTC
>-|TRBD1|TRBV4-1|TRBJ2-7
CASSLLHRDRGHEQYF
TGCGCCAGCAGCCTATTACACCGGGACAGGGGGCACGAGCAGTACTTC
>-|TRBD2|TRBV27|TRBJ2-7
CASSLQAGVFYEQYF
TGTGCCAGCAGTTTACAGGCGGGAGTATTCTACGAGCAGTACTTC
>once|-|TRBV28|TRBJ2-6
CASSSPGHPTSSGANVLTF
TGTGCCAGCAGTTCACCGGGGCACCCAACTTCCTCTGGGGCCAACGTCCTGACTTTC
>-|TRBD2|TRBV4-2|TRBJ2-7
CASSQELAGYALYEQYF
TGTGCCAGCAGCCAAGAATTAGCGGGATACGCACTCTACGAGCAGTACTTC
>-|-|TRBV6-4|TRBJ1-5
CASSEGLSNQPQHF
TGTGCCAGCAGTGAAGGACTTAGCAATCAGCCCCAGCATTTT
>-|TRBD1|TRBV12-5|TRBJ2-5
CASGRTGGRETQYF
TGTGCTAGTGGGAGAACAGGGGGCCGAGAGACCCAGTACTTC
>-|-|TRBV3-1/TRBV3-2|TRBJ1-6
CASSLRGLRASPLHF
TGTGCCAGCAGCCTCCGCGGGCTCAGGGCTTCACCCCTCCACTTT
>-|-|TRBV28|TRBJ2-4
CASSQYEYTLAKNIQYF
TGTGCCAGCAGCCAGTACGAATATACTTTAGCCAAAAACATTCAGTACTTC